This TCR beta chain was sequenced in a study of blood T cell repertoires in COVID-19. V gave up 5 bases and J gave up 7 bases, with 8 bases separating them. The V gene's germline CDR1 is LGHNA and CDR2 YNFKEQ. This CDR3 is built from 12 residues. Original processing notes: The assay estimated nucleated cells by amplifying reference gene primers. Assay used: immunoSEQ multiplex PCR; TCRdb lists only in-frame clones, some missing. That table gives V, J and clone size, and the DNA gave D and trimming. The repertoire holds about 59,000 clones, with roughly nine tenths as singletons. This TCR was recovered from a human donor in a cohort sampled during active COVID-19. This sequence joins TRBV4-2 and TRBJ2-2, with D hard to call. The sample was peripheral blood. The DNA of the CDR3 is TGTGCCAGCAGCTACGCCGGCGGGGAGCTGTTTTTT. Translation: CASSYAGGELFF.